This is a list of T cell receptor beta chains from one sample in a study of blood T cells in healthy people across ages. From the 5' RACE reads, TCRdb called clonotypes with MiXCR, one entry per CDR3 protein. This sample has 650,000 to 1,000,000 distinct CDR3 sequences, with 35% to 40% found just once. The sequenced material came from blood. All receptors come from a man between 18 and 35 years old in good health. Both conserved end residues are part of each CDR3. A D gene is named only where the DNA matches it firmly. Size tells how often a clone was seen (once, few, many) or the class of an expanded clone, and some rows leave it out.

TRBJ1-2,TRBV10-3,NA,many,TGTGCCATCAGGGGGACCTCTAGAGGAGGCTACACCTTC,CAIRGTSRGGYTF
TRBJ1-2,TRBV12-3/TRBV12-4,NA,many,TGTGCCAGCAGTTTAAACAGGGCGGGCGGCTACACCTTC,CASSLNRAGGYTF
TRBJ2-3,TRBV2,NA,many,TGTGCCAGCAGTGCTCTCGACGATACGCAGTATTTT,CASSALDDTQYF
TRBJ2-7,TRBV5-1,NA,NA,TGCGCCAGCAGAACGGGCACCTCGAGCTCCTACGAGCAGTACTTC,CASRTGTSSSYEQYF
TRBJ2-1,TRBV11-1,TRBD2,NA,TGTGCCAGCAGCACAGGACTAGCGGGGAATGGGCAGTTCTTC,CASSTGLAGNGQFF
TRBJ2-5,TRBV30,NA,NA,TGTGCCGGGAGCCACGGGGAGACCCAGTACTTC,CAGSHGETQYF
TRBJ1-5,TRBV4-2,NA,NA,TGTGCCAGCAGTCACGGGGGCCAGGGCAATCAGCCCCAGCATTTT,CASSHGGQGNQPQHF
TRBJ2-5,TRBV24-1,TRBD1,NA,TGTACCACCAGTGATTTCAGTCGGACAGGTTTTCAAGAGACCCAGTACTTC,CTTSDFSRTGFQETQYF
TRBJ2-1,TRBV24-1,NA,NA,TGTGCCACCAGTGATCCCCGGGGGCATAGCTCCTACAATGAGCAGTTCTTC,CATSDPRGHSSYNEQFF
TRBJ2-1,TRBV12-3/TRBV12-4,NA,NA,TGTGCCAGCTGTTTCGGGCGGTTGAGTTACAATGAGCAGTTCTTC,CASCFGRLSYNEQFF
TRBJ1-2,TRBV12-3/TRBV12-4,NA,once,TGTGCCAGCAGTTTTGGCGGGTTGCGAGACTATGGCTACACCTTC,CASSFGGLRDYGYTF
TRBJ2-7,TRBV12-3/TRBV12-4,NA,few,TGTGCCAGCAGCTCAACAGAGAGCTCCTACAATGAGCAGTACTTC,CASSSTESSYNEQYF